This TCR beta chain was sequenced in a study of blood T cell repertoires in COVID-19. Trimming left V 4 bases short and J 3 bases short, with 10 bases between. Germline lookup yields CDR1 ENHRY and CDR2 SYGVKD. The CDR3 totals 14 residues. Assay: immunoSEQ multiplex PCR; the TCRdb copy retains only in-frame clones and omits some. The sample includes about 250,000 clones, 70% to 90% of them seen just once. The V gene is TRBV10-3, the J gene TRBJ1-3, with D tentatively TRBD1 (6 bases). Specimen: PBMCs or T cells enriched from blood (not recorded which). The receptor was isolated from a woman in her 50s who had been exposed to COVID-19. The CDR3 region has the DNA TGTGCCATCAGTGGACAGGCTAATGGAAACACCATATATTTT. The encoded protein is CAISGQANGNTIYF.